Following are 28 T cell receptor beta chains from one sample sequenced in a study of T-cell memory formation after mild COVID-19 (dated by TCRdb to 2020 to 2022). Library generation was performed with 5' RACE. TCRdb names Illumina NovaSeq 6000 as the instrument used. In TCRdb, the public reads were trimmed at Q25 with fastp and aligned with MiXCR, with productive beta chains retained. Rows matching on CDR3 protein sequence are summarized as one entry with the most common DNA and genes. The sample data list roughly 170,000 distinct CDR3 sequences, and about 18% of these were observed just once. The leading ten clones occupy around 3.9% of the sample. The specimen was PBMCs or a T cell subset sorted from them (not recorded which). These receptors all stem from a man between 18 and 29 years old who had mild COVID-19 (a few samples of this study predate the infection). The sample titles of this study are shuffled in the database, so cell type and time point are left out; the donor was told from shared clones.

The chain carries TRBV4-3 and TRBJ2-5; D gene ambiguous. With 3 bases removed from V and 5 bases from J, the gap between germline ends came to 19 bases. Germline V gene sequence: CDR1 LGHNA, CDR2 YSLEER. The CDR3 spans 16 residues. The CDR3, as DNA: TGCGCCAGCAGCCATGTCCCCGTCAGTTCGGGCGAGACCCAGTACTTC. Translation gives CASSHVPVSSGETQYF.

The chain employs TRBV5-1 and TRBJ2-3; D possibly corresponds to TRBD1 (6 bases). V lost 5 bases to trimming and J lost 1 base, with 11 bases between them. Germline V lookup: CDR1 SGHRS, CDR2 YFSETQ. The CDR3 is made up of 14 amino acids. The CDR3 spells CASSRDTGTDTQYF. DNA for the CDR3: TGCGCCAGCAGTAGGGACACAGGCACAGATACGCAGTATTTT.

Written as DNA, the CDR3 is TGCAGTGCTACGATTTGGGGAGAGCAAGAGACCCAGTACTTC. This translates into CSATIWGEQETQYF. This chain uses TRBV20-1 with TRBJ2-5, with D possibly matching TRBD2 (5 bases). This CDR3 has 14 amino acids. Looked up from germline, CDR1 is DFQATT and CDR2 is SNEGSKA (reference sequence). Trimming left V 4 bases short and J 2 bases short, with 14 bases between.

This rearrangement joins TRBV10-3 to TRBJ1-1; 8 bases map to TRBD1. There are 15 residues in the CDR3. The V gene's germline CDR1 is ENHRY and CDR2 SYGVKD. After removal of 11 bases from V and 0 bases from J, the junction contained 11 bases not matched to a gene. The CDR3 sequence: CASGGMVLMNTEAFF. DNA of the CDR3: TGTGCCTCAGGGGGCATGGTACTCATGAACACTGAAGCTTTCTTT.

The V call is TRBV6-6, the J call TRBJ2-5, with D maybe TRBD2 (6 bases). CDR3 length equals 14 residues. Trimming took 4 bases from V and 2 from J, leaving 11 bases between them. Germline values: CDR1 MNHNY, CDR2 SVGAGI (reference sequence). CDR3 sequence reads: CASSSDGGQETQYF. As DNA, the CDR3 is TGTGCCAGCAGTTCTGACGGGGGACAAGAGACCCAGTACTTC.

The chain carries TRBV20-1 and TRBJ1-6; D might be TRBD1 (5 bases). This CDR3 contains 16 residues. Trimming left V 1 base short and J 7 bases short, with 17 bases between. The germline gives CDR1 DFQATT, CDR2 SNEGSKA (reference sequence). CDR3 sequence: CSARGPPGHKNSPLHF. CDR3 coding DNA: TGCAGTGCTAGAGGGCCCCCAGGACATAAAAATTCACCCCTCCACTTT.

This clonotype was seen a few times. V usage is TRBV7-9 and J usage is TRBJ1-2; possibly TRBD1 for D (6 bases). With 5 bases removed from V and 6 bases from J, the gap between germline ends came to 13 bases. The germline V gene encodes CDR1 SEHNR and CDR2 FQNEAQ (reference sequence). CDR3 size: 13 residues. The CDR3 DNA reads TGTGCCAGCAGCACAAGGGCAGGGGATGGCTACACCTTC. Amino acids: CASSTRAGDGYTF.

This chain joins TRBV6-2 or TRBV6-3 and TRBJ2-1, with D perhaps matching TRBD1 or TRBD2 (5 bases each). V was pared by 6 bases and J by 8 bases, with 11 bases between. Looked up from germline, CDR1 is MNHEY and CDR2 is SVGEGT. The CDR3 spans 12 residues. CDR3 nucleotides: TGTGCCAGCAGCCTCAGGGACCATGAGCAGTTCTTC. Protein sequence: CASSLRDHEQFF.

The chain uses TRBV3-1 and TRBJ1-5; no clear D gene. V was trimmed by 6 bases and J by 4 bases, leaving 4 bases between them. The germline V gene has CDR1 LGHDT and CDR2 YNNKEL (reference sequence). The CDR3 covers 11 residues. The CDR3 protein is CASRLNQPQHF. CDR3 DNA: TGTGCCAGCAGGCTAAATCAGCCCCAGCATTTT.

CDR3 sequence: CASSLKAWVQETQYF. DNA of the CDR3: TGTGCCAGCAGCTTAAAGGCATGGGTCCAAGAGACCCAGTACTTC. The genes are TRBV13 and TRBJ2-5; D is undetermined. The CDR3 has 15 residues. Germline assignment: CDR1 PRHDT and CDR2 FYEKMQ (reference sequence). The germline V and J ends were trimmed by 2 bases and 1 base, with 11 bases remaining between them.

The chain couples TRBV7-2 to TRBJ2-1; no firm D call. V lost 5 bases and J lost 8, with 16 bases in between. Germline V gene lookup returns CDR1 SGHTA and CDR2 FQGNSA. CDR3 length: 14 amino acids. CDR3 region: CASSLGPTVYEQFF. DNA for the CDR3: TGTGCCAGCAGCCTCGGACCTACGGTATATGAGCAGTTCTTC.

There are a few counts of this clonotype. This chain connects TRBV5-1 to TRBJ2-5; D is unresolved. V was shortened by 1 base and J by 5 bases, with 15 bases between the two germline ends. Germline V CDR1 and CDR2: SGHRS, YFSETQ. This CDR3 comprises 15 residues. The chain's CDR3 is CASSLLPTTGETQYF. CDR3 DNA sequence: TGCGCCAGCAGCTTGCTCCCGACCACGGGCGAGACCCAGTACTTC.

The V and J genes are TRBV7-2 and TRBJ1-1; D is uncertain. CDR3 length: 13 amino acids. Germline CDR1 SGHTA, CDR2 FQGNSA. V lost 1 base and J lost 1, with 4 bases in between. The CDR3 region is CASSLEANTEAFF. In nucleotides, the CDR3 is TGTGCCAGCAGCTTAGAAGCGAACACTGAAGCTTTCTTT.

This clonotype was seen a few times. This CDR3 is CASSYSSEGTSGYQETQYF. CDR3 sequence (DNA): TGTGCCAGCAGCTACTCCTCCGAGGGGACTAGCGGTTACCAAGAGACCCAGTACTTC. This chain joins TRBV7-8 and TRBJ2-5, with TRBD2 matching over 11 bases. The CDR3 spans 19 residues. Losses at the gene ends were 4 bases for V and 0 bases for J; bases not matched to a gene: 13. Per germline, CDR1 SGHVS and CDR2 FQNEAQ.

This clonotype was seen a few times. The chain employs TRBV6-6 and TRBJ2-1; 9 nucleotides agree with TRBD2. The CDR3 is 15 residues long. Germline V lookup: CDR1 MNHNY, CDR2 SVGAGI (reference sequence). V gave up 3 bases and J gave up 4 bases; unmatched junction bases: 4. Written as DNA, the CDR3 is TGTGCCAGCAGTTATACTAGCGGGCGTTACAATGAGCAGTTCTTC. This codes for CASSYTSGRYNEQFF.

This clonotype showed up just a few times. The chain links TRBV30 to TRBJ1-1, with D hard to call. Deletions cut 4 bases from V and 6 bases from J, with 21 bases between. This CDR3 is 15 amino acids long. CDR1 GTSNPN and CDR2 SVGIG come from the germline V gene (reference sequence). CDR3 sequence (DNA): TGTGCCTGGATGAAGTCTTCGGGGTTGAAGGCTGAAGCTTTCTTT. This gives the protein CAWMKSSGLKAEAFF.

J is TRBJ2-3 and V is TRBV29-1, with 13 bases that match TRBD2. Trimming cost V 7 bases and J 6 bases; bases outside gene matches: 7. Germline CDR1 and CDR2: SQVTM and ANQGSEA. The CDR3 is 14 amino acids. CDR3 coding DNA: TGCAGCGCAGGGACTAGCGGGGCATCCGATACGCAGTATTTT. It codes for CSAGTSGASDTQYF.

There are many counts of this clonotype. V gene TRBV7-6 combines with J gene TRBJ2-5; D is perhaps TRBD1 (7 bases). Trimming took 5 bases from V and 5 from J, leaving 18 bases between them. The CDR3 has 15 residues. In germline, CDR1 is SGHVS, CDR2 FNYEAQ. The CDR3 loop is CASSPWTGGGETQYF. CDR3 DNA sequence: TGTGCCAGCAGCCCTTGGACAGGAGGGGGGGAGACCCAGTACTTC.

This rearrangement joins TRBV12-3 or TRBV12-4 to TRBJ2-3; 9 nucleotides match TRBD2. Trimming at V came to 6 bases and at J to 6 bases, leaving 10 bases not matched to a gene. The CDR3 runs 15 residues. The CDR3 protein is CASSPWRGGFDTQYF. In DNA form, the CDR3 reads TGTGCCAGCAGCCCGTGGCGGGGGGGGTTTGATACGCAGTATTTT.

This clonotype was picked up a small number of times. This chain joins TRBV14 and TRBJ2-3, with D possibly matching TRBD2 (6 bases). CDR3 length: 11 amino acids. Deletions cut 4 bases from V and 7 bases from J, with 6 bases between. Germline CDR1 reads SGHDN; CDR2 reads FVKESK. The CDR3 reads CASSRDYTQYF. The CDR3 nucleotides are TGTGCCAGCAGCCGGGACTATACGCAGTATTTT.

V is TRBV7-2 and J is TRBJ1-1; D is uncertain. This CDR3 is 15 amino acids long. The V end was cut by 5 bases, the J end by 5 bases, with 18 bases between. Germline V gene lookup returns CDR1 SGHTA and CDR2 FQGNSA. The CDR3 DNA is TGTGCCAGCAGCCTCTCGGCGAGCATGAGGACTGAAGCTTTCTTT. Amino acids: CASSLSASMRTEAFF.

The rearrangement links TRBV12-3 or TRBV12-4 to TRBJ1-2; D not resolved. This CDR3 is built from 12 residues. The germline V and J ends were trimmed by 7 bases and 8 bases, with 14 bases remaining between them. The CDR3 here is CASNEGYEGYTF. The CDR3 DNA reads TGTGCCAGCAATGAAGGTTATGAGGGCTACACCTTC.

The V and J genes are TRBV28 and TRBJ2-3; D perhaps matches TRBD2 (6 bases). V lost 3 bases and J 4 bases, leaving 11 bases between the germline ends. CDR3 size: 14 residues. Looked up from germline, CDR1 is MDHEN and CDR2 is SYDVKM. CDR3 loop: CASSFGGTADTQYF. Here the CDR3 DNA reads TGTGCCAGCAGTTTTGGGGGGACGGCAGATACGCAGTATTTT.

This clonotype was detected a few times. This rearrangement joins TRBV23-1 to TRBJ2-5; D possibly matches TRBD1 or TRBD2 (5 bases each). TRBV23-1 is assigned to the ORF class and has an uncertain function. V was trimmed by 8 bases and J by 5 bases, leaving 9 bases between them. The CDR3 is 11 residues long. CDR3 DNA: TGCGCCAGCTCGGGGACGGAGACCCAGTACTTC. It encodes CASSGTETQYF.

The chain recombines TRBV25-1 with TRBJ1-1, with 9 positions matching TRBD1. The CDR3 totals 17 residues. Unmatched junction bases numbered 8, after V lost 2 bases and J lost 1 base. Per germline, CDR1 MGHDK and CDR2 SYGVNS. The CDR3 region has the DNA TGTGCCAGCAGTGAACAGGGACAGGGTTCATGGAACACTGAAGCTTTCTTT. Its translation: CASSEQGQGSWNTEAFF.

This clonotype came up many times. Written as DNA, the CDR3 is TGTGCCAGCAGCTGGACCATCCAAGAGACCCAGTACTTC. Its translation: CASSWTIQETQYF. The chain combines TRBV7-2 with TRBJ2-5; D is undetermined. V was shortened by 4 bases and J by 1 base, with 7 bases between the two germline ends. CDR1 and CDR2 (germline): SGHTA, FQGNSA. The CDR3 totals 13 residues.

V is TRBV7-2 and J is TRBJ2-3; D remains ambiguous. Trimming pared 5 bases from V and 6 bases from J, leaving 15 bases between. Germline-derived CDR1 and CDR2 are SGHTA and FQGNSA. The CDR3 length is 14 residues. The CDR3 reads CASSAGFYGDTQYF. Written as DNA, the CDR3 is TGTGCCAGCAGCGCAGGTTTCTACGGGGATACGCAGTATTTT.

This clonotype was detected a few times. The V and J genes are TRBV15 and TRBJ2-3; TRBD2 is a possible D gene (5 bases). Trimming shortened V by 3 bases and J by 6 bases, and 7 bases separated the two germline ends. The CDR3 is 12 residues long. Germline loops: CDR1 LNHNV, CDR2 YYDKDF (reference sequence). Written as DNA, the CDR3 is TGTGCCACCAGCAGGGGAGCGGATACGCAGTATTTT. It specifies CATSRGADTQYF.